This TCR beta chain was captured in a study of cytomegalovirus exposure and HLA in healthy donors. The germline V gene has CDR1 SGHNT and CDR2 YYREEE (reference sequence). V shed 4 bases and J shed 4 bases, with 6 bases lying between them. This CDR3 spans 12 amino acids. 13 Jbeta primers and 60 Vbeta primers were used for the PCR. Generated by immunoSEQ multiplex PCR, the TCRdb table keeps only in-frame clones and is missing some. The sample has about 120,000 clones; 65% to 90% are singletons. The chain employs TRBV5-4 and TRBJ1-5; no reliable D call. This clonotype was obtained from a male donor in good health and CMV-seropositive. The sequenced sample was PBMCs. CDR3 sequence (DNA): TGTGCCAGCAGCCAATTGAATCAGCCCCAGCATTTT. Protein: CASSQLNQPQHF.